This T cell receptor (beta chain) was profiled in a study of blood T cell repertoires in COVID-19. On the study more broadly: Samples taken during acute and convalescent COVID-19 were collected in the United States, Italy and Spain. PBMCs, B-cell-depleted T cells, or T cells were the source of the cDNA or gDNA that made up the material.

As handled by the study authors: How many nucleated cells were present was estimated from reference gene primer amplification. Here immunoSEQ multiplex PCR was the method, and the copy in TCRdb shows in-frame clones only, minus some. That table gives V, J and clone size, and the DNA gave D and trimming. The repertoire includes 150,000 to 200,000 clones, roughly three quarters of them detected once, and under 7% sits in the top ten. The sample consisted of peripheral blood. The source is a woman in her thirties or forties with COVID-19, enrolled during active disease.

CDR3 protein: CASSSPGGRGYEQYF. CDR3 sequence (DNA): TGCGCCAGCAGCTCGCCCGGAGGGAGAGGGTACGAGCAGTACTTC. The chain joins TRBV5-1 to TRBJ2-7; a possible D gene is TRBD2 (6 bases). The length of the CDR3 is 15 residues. Germline assignment: CDR1 SGHRS and CDR2 YFSETQ. V lost 3 bases and J lost 4, with 17 bases in between.